Following are 7 T cell receptor beta chains from one sample sequenced in a study of glioma-infiltrating T cells after dendritic cell vaccination. Time point described: after dendritic cell vaccination, including at tumor progression/relapse. TCRdb keeps only in-frame clones here, not all; method: immunoSEQ multiplex PCR. The sample records around 87,000 clones, roughly 87% being singletons. The specimen was blood, collected after dendritic cell vaccination. The receptors stem from a human donor with glioblastoma.

This sequence joins TRBV7-9 and TRBJ1-2; the match to TRBD1 covers 9 bases. Germline loops: CDR1 SEHNR, CDR2 FQNEAQ (reference sequence). The CDR3 has 15 residues. Trimming cost V 5 bases and J 2 bases; bases outside gene matches: 6. The CDR3 region has the DNA TGTGCCAGCAGCCCGAAGACAGGGGGGAACTATGGCTACACCTTC. Translating it yields CASSPKTGGNYGYTF.

The genes are TRBV30 and TRBJ2-7, with a weak D call TRBD1 (6 bases). Germline-derived CDR1 and CDR2 are GTSNPN and SVGIG (reference sequence). V lost 4 bases and J 3 bases, leaving 16 bases between the germline ends. This CDR3 spans 14 amino acids. This chain's CDR3 is CAWTPQGTGYEQYF. The CDR3 coding sequence is TGTGCCTGGACCCCGCAGGGGACCGGCTACGAGCAGTACTTC.

V is TRBV2 and J is TRBJ1-4; D uncertain. Germline CDR1 is SNHLY and CDR2 is FYNNEI. The CDR3 extends over 10 amino acids. With 6 bases removed from V and 8 bases from J, the gap between germline ends came to 4 bases. The CDR3 nucleotides are TGTGCCAGCAGGCAGGAAAAACTGTTTTTT. This codes for CASRQEKLFF. Variable domain in full (rest from reference TRBV2 and TRBJ1-4): EPEVTQTPSHQVTQMGQEVILRCVPISNHLYFYWYRQILGQKVEFLVSFYNNEISEKSEIFDDQFSVERPDGSNFTLKIRSTKLEDSAMYFCASRQEKLFFGSGTQLSVL.

V usage is TRBV18 and J usage is TRBJ1-3; D not certain. CDR1 KGHSH and CDR2 LQKENI come from the germline V gene. There are 16 residues in the CDR3. V shed 0 bases and J shed 0 bases, with 9 bases lying between them. The CDR3 nucleotides are TGTGCCAGCTCACCACCGCTGGGGAGCTCTGGAAACACCATATATTTT. Translated, it gives CASSPPLGSSGNTIYF. Drawing the rest from reference TRBV18 and TRBJ1-3, the complete variable domain is NAGVMQNPRHLVRRRGQEARLRCSPMKGHSHVYWYRQLPEEGLKFMVYLQKENIIDESGMPKERFSAEFPKEGPSILRIQQVVRGDSAAYFCASSPPLGSSGNTIYFGEGSWLTVV.

The genes are TRBV7-9 and TRBJ2-1; TRBD1 matches at 7 bases. V shed 5 bases, J shed 5 bases, and the junction held 6 bases outside the gene matches. CDR3 length: 14 residues. Germline lookup yields CDR1 SEHNR and CDR2 FQNEAQ (reference sequence). CDR3 residues: CASSLRDRHNEQFF. The CDR3 DNA sequence: TGTGCCAGCAGCCTCCGGGACAGACACAATGAGCAGTTCTTC.

This chain joins TRBV29-1 and TRBJ1-3; D is unresolved. The CDR3 extends over 14 amino acids. The germline CDR1 and CDR2 sequences are SQVTM and ANQGSEA. The V and J ends lost 7 bases and 0 bases respectively, with 13 bases between them. Here the CDR3 reads CSAVKPNSGNTIYF. The CDR3 DNA sequence: TGCAGCGCCGTCAAGCCGAACTCTGGAAACACCATATATTTT. The variable domain in full, completed from reference TRBV29-1 and TRBJ1-3, reads SAVISQKPSRDICQRGTSLTIQCQVDSQVTMMFWYRQQPGQSLTLIATANQGSEATYESGFVIDKFPISRPNLTFSTLTVSNMSPEDSSIYLCSAVKPNSGNTIYFGEGSWLTVV.

This chain uses TRBV4-1 with TRBJ1-6; perhaps TRBD1 as D (5 bases). V shed 0 bases and J shed 8 bases, with 11 bases lying between them. The CDR3 runs to 15 residues. Germline CDR1 reads MGHRA; CDR2 reads YSYEKL. For the CDR3, the DNA is TGCGCCAGCAGCCAAGATGGAGGGGAGTATTCACCCCTCCACTTT. This codes for CASSQDGGEYSPLHF.